This T cell receptor beta chain stems from a study of cytomegalovirus exposure and HLA in healthy donors. Study as a whole: Sequencing of about 179 million T cells in an earlier analysis found 95 million to 120 million unique TCR beta sequences.

General study results and limits: Despite most TCR sequences being rare, some public TCRs occurred in many donors. The authors later linked a missense DCLRE1C variant to TCR beta V- and J-gene trimming.

PCR used 60 Vbeta primers and 13 Jbeta primers. The protocol was immunoSEQ multiplex PCR, while the TCRdb copy is restricted to in-frame clones and leaves out a portion. The sample has about 150,000 clones, less than 80% seen once. The germline CDR1 and CDR2 sequences are GTSNPN and SVGIG (reference sequence). The CDR3 has 14 amino acids. The V end lost 5 bases, the J end lost 0 bases, and 13 bases lay between the germline ends. With regard to this clone: What it binds is not known.

The sequencing sample was made of PBMCs. The clonotype was recovered from a man under 40 in good health and CMV-seronegative. The chain combines TRBV30 with TRBJ1-1; tentative D call: TRBD1 (5 bases). The CDR3 region has the DNA TGTGCCTGGGAGGCGGGACGGTTGAACACTGAAGCTTTCTTT. It is translated as CAWEAGRLNTEAFF. Variable domain in full (rest from reference TRBV30 and TRBJ1-1): SQTIHQWPATLVQPVGSPLSLECTVEGTSNPNLYWYRQAAGRGLQLLFYSVGIGQISSEVPQNLSASRPQDRQFILSSKKLLLSDSGFYLCAWEAGRLNTEAFFGQGTRLTVV.